Listed here are 11 T cell receptor beta chains from one sample, sequenced in a study of shared T cell receptors in the human thymus. The protocol was immunoSEQ multiplex PCR, while the TCRdb copy is restricted to in-frame clones and leaves out a portion. The data contain hundreds of thousands of clones, 75% to 85% of them singletons. The sample also formed part of further work on human thymus T cells.

The sequencing input was thymocytes. These receptors all stem from a boy under two years old with a congenital heart defect.

This sequence joins TRBV18 and TRBJ2-1; D may be TRBD2 (6 bases). Germline values: CDR1 KGHSH, CDR2 LQKENI. Trimming stripped 3 bases from V and 3 bases from J, with 12 bases between. This CDR3 spans 15 amino acids. For the CDR3, the DNA is TGTGCCAGCTCACCGGTTGAGCGGGTCTACAATGAGCAGTTCTTC. It codes for CASSPVERVYNEQFF.

The chain uses TRBV20-1 and TRBJ2-3; D might be TRBD2 (5 bases). Germline loops: CDR1 DFQATT, CDR2 SNEGSKA (reference sequence). This CDR3 comprises 11 residues. V was shortened by 6 bases and J by 5 bases, with 9 bases between the two germline ends. The CDR3 loop is CSAPSGDTQYF. CDR3 nucleotides: TGCAGTGCCCCAAGCGGAGATACGCAGTATTTT.

The rearrangement uses TRBV28 and TRBJ2-7; tentative D call: TRBD2 (5 bases). Germline V gene data show CDR1 as MDHEN and CDR2 as SYDVKM. There are 13 residues in the CDR3. Trimming took off 7 bases at V and 3 bases at J, with 13 bases between the two ends. The CDR3, as DNA: TGTGCCAGCATAGAGGGCGTGGGCTACGAGCAGTACTTC. This codes for CASIEGVGYEQYF.

Details on this clone: Additional DNA sequences in this sample encode the identical CDR3. This chain links TRBV19 with TRBJ2-7, with D maybe TRBD1 (6 bases). Germline V gives CDR1 LNHDA, CDR2 SQIVND (reference sequence). CDR3 length: 13 residues. The germline V and J ends were trimmed by 4 bases and 2 bases, with 9 bases remaining between them. CDR3 in DNA: TGTGCCAGTAGTACACGGGACACCTACGAGCAGTACTTC. Residues: CASSTRDTYEQYF.

The chain has TRBV7-6 and TRBJ1-5; possibly TRBD1 for D (6 bases). The ends were cut back, 3 bases at V and 3 bases at J, with 12 bases in the middle. Looked up from germline, CDR1 is SGHVS and CDR2 is FNYEAQ. CDR3 length: 15 residues. CDR3 protein: CASSLAAGDNQPQHF. The CDR3 bases are TGTGCCAGCAGCTTGGCGGCAGGGGACAATCAGCCCCAGCATTTT.

The rearrangement links TRBV4-3 to TRBJ1-1, with TRBD1 identical over 7 bases. Unmatched junction bases numbered 24, after V lost 5 bases and J lost 6 bases. This CDR3 contains 19 residues. Germline V gives CDR1 LGHNA, CDR2 YSLEER. The CDR3 nucleotides read TGCGCCAGCAGCTCTCAGTCCCGACAGGGTCAAGGGGTCGGCTCTGAAGCTTTCTTT. Its protein product is CASSSQSRQGQGVGSEAFF.

V gene TRBV19 combines with J gene TRBJ1-4; D is uncertain. This CDR3 region has 14 residues. Germline CDR1 and CDR2: LNHDA and SQIVND (reference sequence). The germline V and J ends were trimmed by 5 bases and 0 bases, with 7 bases remaining between them. The CDR3 nucleotides are TGTGCCAGTAGTCTCGGGGCAACTAATGAAAAACTGTTTTTT. Residues: CASSLGATNEKLFF.

This clone was seen only a few times. The rearrangement links TRBV11-2 to TRBJ1-2, with D tentatively TRBD1 (6 bases). Germline V lookup: CDR1 SGHAT, CDR2 FQNNGV. The CDR3 runs to 15 residues. V was clipped by 2 bases and J by 4 bases, with 14 bases between them. The CDR3 sequence: CASSLNAARGYGYTF. The CDR3 nucleotides are TGTGCCAGCAGCTTAAACGCCGCCAGGGGCTATGGCTACACCTTC.

This clone showed up many times. This rearrangement joins TRBV19 to TRBJ2-6; D ambiguous. CDR1 is LNHDA and CDR2 is SQIVND in the germline V gene (reference sequence). This CDR3 has 14 residues. V lost 3 bases and J 0 bases, leaving 3 bases between the germline ends. The CDR3 loop reads CASSIYSGANVLTF. The CDR3 DNA sequence: TGTGCCAGTAGTATCTACTCTGGGGCCAACGTCCTGACTTTC.

The V and J genes are TRBV6-1 and TRBJ1-2, with TRBD1 as a possible D gene (6 bases). The CDR3 extends over 13 amino acids. Germline CDR1 is MNHNS and CDR2 is SASEGT. The V end lost 6 bases, the J end lost 6 bases, and 14 bases lay between the germline ends. The CDR3 DNA is TGTGCCAGCAGCCTACAGGGATTGAATGGCTACACCTTC. Protein sequence: CASSLQGLNGYTF.

The chain links TRBV27 to TRBJ2-2; 7 bases are a match to TRBD2. The germline V gene has CDR1 MNHEY and CDR2 SMNVEV (reference sequence). V trimming: 5 bases; J trimming: 1 base; junction bases outside the gene matches: 7. The CDR3 is 16 amino acids. CDR3 protein: CASSVRLAENTGELFF. In nucleotides, the CDR3 is TGTGCCAGCAGTGTTAGACTAGCTGAGAACACCGGGGAGCTGTTTTTT.